A selection of T cell receptor beta chains follows, all from one sample in a study of beta chain features in type 1 diabetes. Profiling relied on immunoSEQ multiplex PCR, and the TCRdb table lists in-frame clones only, not all of them. Altogether about 250,000 clones are present, about 14% being singletons, with the ten largest covering around 0.026%. Sequencing was performed on naive CD4+ T cells from blood. These receptors all stem from a woman aged 40 to 50 in good health. The CDR3 runs from the conserved cysteine through the conserved F or W. A D gene is named only where the DNA matches it firmly. Expanded clones are given a class, and other clones once, few, many or no size at all.

v_call	j_call	clone_size	cdr3_length	d_call	cdr3_aa	cdr3_nt
TRBV18	TRBJ2-5	.	13	.	CASSPQGRETQYF	TGTGCCAGCTCCCCTCAAGGGAGGGAGACCCAGTACTTC
TRBV14	TRBJ2-2	.	16	.	CASSTRVRGSTGELFF	TGTGCCAGCAGCACTCGCGTCCGGGGTTCTACCGGGGAGCTGTTTTTT
TRBV18	TRBJ1-6	.	14	.	CASSPSGVNSPLHF	TGTGCCAGCTCACCCTCCGGGGTTAACTCACCCCTCCACTTT
TRBV27	TRBJ1-2	.	17	.	CASSSVLRLTGRYGYTF	TGTGCCAGCAGTTCCGTACTACGATTAACAGGGCGCTATGGCTACACCTTC
TRBV5-4	TRBJ2-7	few	15	.	CASSPRSGFSYEQYF	TGTGCCAGCAGCCCTAGGTCTGGGTTCTCCTACGAGCAGTACTTC
TRBV6-6	TRBJ1-1	few	14	.	CASSYGGTGTEAFF	TGTGCCAGCAGTTACGGGGGCACGGGCACTGAAGCTTTCTTT
TRBV27	TRBJ1-5	few	13	.	CASKRRVSQPQHF	TGTGCCAGCAAGCGCAGGGTGAGTCAGCCCCAGCATTTT
TRBV19	TRBJ2-4	few	13	.	CASKGLAKNIQYF	TGTGCCAGTAAGGGGTTAGCCAAAAACATTCAGTACTTC
TRBV2	TRBJ1-5	.	18	.	CASSVRGSDSISNQPQHF	TGTGCCAGCAGTGTAAGGGGCAGTGACTCAATTAGCAATCAGCCCCAGCATTTT
TRBV7-2	TRBJ2-5	.	14	TRBD1	CASSLDMDRGTQYF	TGTGCCAGCAGCTTAGATATGGACAGGGGGACCCAGTACTTC
TRBV6-5	TRBJ2-5	few	15	.	CASSHASSGIGTQYF	TGTGCCAGCAGTCACGCGTCTTCAGGGATAGGGACCCAGTACTTC
TRBV5-1	TRBJ2-7	.	15	TRBD1	CASSQGQGSPYEQYF	TGCGCCAGCAGCCAGGGACAGGGGTCACCCTACGAGCAGTACTTC
TRBV29-1	TRBJ1-1	.	12	.	CSVLTANTEAFF	TGCAGCGTTCTGACAGCAAACACTGAAGCTTTCTTT
TRBV19	TRBJ2-5	few	13	.	CASNKGRQETQYF	TGTGCCAGTAATAAAGGGAGGCAAGAGACCCAGTACTTC
TRBV13	TRBJ2-5	.	14	.	CASRTQAYQETQYF	TGTGCCAGCAGGACCCAGGCTTACCAAGAGACCCAGTACTTC
TRBV18	TRBJ2-3	few	13	.	CASSLNAGDTQYF	TGTGCCAGCTCACTTAACGCCGGGGATACGCAGTATTTT
TRBV5-1	TRBJ1-4	few	14	TRBD1	CASSSTGIQEKLFF	TGCGCCAGCAGCTCGACAGGGATACAAGAAAAACTGTTTTTT
TRBV5-1	TRBJ2-5	few	13	TRBD2	CASAGGDEETQYF	TGCGCCAGCGCTGGGGGGGACGAGGAGACCCAGTACTTC
TRBV18	TRBJ1-5	.	15	TRBD1	CASSPPEQGLWAQHF	TGTGCCAGCTCACCACCCGAACAGGGGTTATGGGCCCAGCATTTT
TRBV4-1	TRBJ2-7	.	16	TRBD1	CASSHPMEGQVHEQYF	TGCGCCAGCAGCCACCCGATGGAAGGACAGGTACACGAGCAGTACTTC
TRBV5-6	TRBJ2-3	.	17	TRBD1	CASSIFQGVPLADTQYF	TGTGCCAGCAGCATCTTCCAGGGGGTGCCCCTTGCAGATACGCAGTATTTT
TRBV5-1	TRBJ2-5	few	14	.	CASSLLRGQETQYF	TGCGCCAGCAGCTTGCTTCGGGGCCAAGAGACCCAGTACTTC
TRBV11-2	TRBJ1-1	.	14	.	CASSRGTGKTEAFF	TGTGCCAGCAGTCGGGGTACAGGGAAGACTGAAGCTTTCTTT
TRBV6-5	TRBJ2-7	.	12	.	CASMKGSYEQYF	TGTGCCAGCATGAAGGGGTCCTACGAGCAGTACTTC
TRBV27	TRBJ2-7	.	15	TRBD1	CASSFTAGQGYEQYF	TGTGCCAGCAGTTTCACGGCGGGACAGGGGTACGAGCAGTACTTC
TRBV18	TRBJ2-3	.	14	.	CASSPPARTDTQYF	TGTGCCAGCTCACCACCGGCCAGAACAGATACGCAGTATTTT
TRBV5-4	TRBJ2-7	.	13	.	CASSVRGPYEQYF	TGTGCCAGCAGCGTTAGAGGCCCCTACGAGCAGTACTTC
TRBV7-2	TRBJ1-2	.	15	TRBD1	CASSLRTGRDYGYTF	TGTGCCAGCAGCTTGAGGACAGGAAGAGACTATGGCTACACCTTC
TRBV7-7	TRBJ1-4	.	13	.	CASSTTPDEKLFF	TGTGCCAGCAGCACGACACCGGATGAAAAACTGTTTTTT
TRBV11-2	TRBJ1-6	few	18	TRBD1	CASSPEPQGSVYNSPLHF	TGTGCCAGCAGCCCGGAGCCACAGGGGTCCGTTTATAATTCACCCCTCCACTTT
TRBV7-2	TRBJ2-1	.	16	TRBD2	CASSLDFGTSSDEQFF	TGTGCCAGCAGCTTAGATTTCGGGACTAGCAGCGATGAGCAGTTCTTC
TRBV21-1	TRBJ2-5	few	17	.	CASSTLGLAGAHGTQYF	TGTGCCAGCAGCACCCTGGGACTAGCGGGGGCCCACGGGACCCAGTACTTC